Listed below are T cell receptor beta chains from one sample, sequenced in a study of T cell responses to AZD1222 COVID-19 vaccine. This table comes from immunoSEQ multiplex PCR, and its TCRdb copy is limited to in-frame clones, with some not included. The sample has about 47,000 clones; about 80% are singletons. The sequences come from peripheral blood, collected 28 days after the second dose of the MenACWY control vaccine. Every receptor here comes from an adult who received the MenACWY meningococcal vaccine as a control. Both conserved end residues are part of each CDR3. Fields, in order: V gene, D gene, clone size, CDR3 length, J gene, CDR3 DNA, CDR3 protein. D genes are given only for firm matches. Part of the rows lack a size; the others show once, few, many or a class for expanded clones.

TRBV10-1	TRBD2	NA	16	TRBJ2-2	TGCGCCAGCAGTCGCCTAGCGGGATCGAACACCGGGGAGCTGTTTTTT	CASSRLAGSNTGELFF
TRBV9	NA	few	16	TRBJ1-3	TGTGCCAGCAGCGTAGGCCTGGCCTACTCTGGAAACACCATATATTTT	CASSVGLAYSGNTIYF
TRBV2	NA	once	14	TRBJ1-4	TGTGCCAGCAGTGAAGGCCAAAGGGGAGAAAAACTGTTTTTT	CASSEGQRGEKLFF
TRBV6-5	NA	NA	15	TRBJ1-3	TGTGCCAGCAGCCCACAGGGTACAGGACGCGGGACCATATATTTT	CASSPQGTGRGTIYF
TRBV19	NA	NA	11	TRBJ1-2	TGTGCCAGTAGTATCGTCGGACGCTACACCTTC	CASSIVGRYTF
TRBV13	NA	NA	16	TRBJ1-2	TGTGCCAGCAGCTTAGTTGGGGACGAGATTAGCGCCGGCTACACCTTC	CASSLVGDEISAGYTF
TRBV6-2/TRBV6-3	NA	NA	13	TRBJ2-2	TGTGCCAGCAGTTACTCGGGGAGGGGGGAGCTGTTTTTT	CASSYSGRGELFF
TRBV10-1	NA	NA	13	TRBJ1-1	TGCGCCAGCAGTGATTCCGTAAAGGGTGAAGCTTTCTTT	CASSDSVKGEAFF
TRBV19	NA	few	16	TRBJ1-2	TGTGCCAGTAGAACAGGACAGCCTGCAGATCCTTATGGCTACACCTTC	CASRTGQPADPYGYTF
TRBV14	NA	NA	14	TRBJ2-3	TGTGCCAGCAGCCGGGGCAGGCGCACAGATACGCAGTATTTT	CASSRGRRTDTQYF
TRBV30	NA	NA	16	TRBJ1-2	TGTGCCTGGAGTGTACCCGATCTCGGGGGGCGCGCTGGCTACACCTTC	CAWSVPDLGGRAGYTF
TRBV30	NA	few	11	TRBJ1-3	TGTGCCTCCCCCTCTGGAAACACCATATATTTT	CASPSGNTIYF
TRBV3-1/TRBV3-2	NA	NA	15	TRBJ2-1	TGTGCCAGCAGCCGAGATGTGAGCCCCTACAATGAGCAGTTCTTC	CASSRDVSPYNEQFF
TRBV6-5	NA	NA	13	TRBJ1-2	TGTGCCAGCAGAGGGACCTTCAGTAGGGGCTACACCTTC	CASRGTFSRGYTF
TRBV5-5	TRBD1	few	17	TRBJ1-2	TGTGCCAGCAGCTTCCAGGGGGCGCGGTATTCTGGGTATGGCTACACCTTC	CASSFQGARYSGYGYTF
TRBV12-3/TRBV12-4	NA	NA	13	TRBJ2-3	TGTGCCAGCAGTTTCGAGAGGTCTATTTCGCAGTATTTT	CASSFERSISQYF
TRBV2	NA	NA	14	TRBJ2-7	TGTGCCAGCAGTGATTTTGGGAGTTCATACGAGCAGTACTTC	CASSDFGSSYEQYF
TRBV7-2	NA	NA	15	TRBJ1-5	TGTGCCAGCAGCTTAGTAAAGGGGCAGGGTCAGCCCCAGCATTTT	CASSLVKGQGQPQHF
TRBV3-1/TRBV3-2	TRBD1	NA	15	TRBJ1-5	TGTGCCAGCAGCCCGGGACAGGGGGCCTGGCAGCCCCAGCATTTT	CASSPGQGAWQPQHF
TRBV2	TRBD2	NA	15	TRBJ2-1	TGTGCCAGCAGTGAGCCCCTAGCGGGACGCGACGAGCAGTTCTTC	CASSEPLAGRDEQFF
TRBV7-9	NA	NA	13	TRBJ2-3	TGTGCCAGCAGCCTTCGGAACACAGATACGCAGTATTTT	CASSLRNTDTQYF
TRBV2	NA	NA	12	TRBJ1-4	TGTGCCAGCAAGGTGACAGAAGAAAAACTGTTTTTT	CASKVTEEKLFF
TRBV19	TRBD1	NA	14	TRBJ1-2	TGTGCCAGTAGTAACCCGGACAGGGGCTTGGGCTACACCTTC	CASSNPDRGLGYTF
TRBV6-1	NA	NA	13	TRBJ2-3	TGTGCCAGCAGTGAAGCCCAGAAGTATACGCAGTATTTT	CASSEAQKYTQYF
TRBV5-4	NA	NA	14	TRBJ2-2	TGTGCCAGCAGCTTGGGAGGGTTCACCGGGGAGCTGTTTTTT	CASSLGGFTGELFF
TRBV9	TRBD2	NA	20	TRBJ2-1	TGTGCCAGCAGCGTAGAGGGACTAGCGGGACCGTTAACAGCCTTCAATGAGCAGTTCTTC	CASSVEGLAGPLTAFNEQFF
TRBV5-1	TRBD2	NA	15	TRBJ2-5	TGCGCCAGCAAGGCCTGGACTAGCGGCCAAGAGACCCAGTACTTC	CASKAWTSGQETQYF
TRBV19	NA	NA	13	TRBJ1-2	TGTGCCAGTAGTGTCAGGGCCTCCTATGGCTACACCTTC	CASSVRASYGYTF
TRBV5-1	NA	NA	16	TRBJ2-1	TGCGCCAGCAGCTTGACTCTGGGCGATTCCTACAATGAGCAGTTCTTC	CASSLTLGDSYNEQFF
TRBV28	NA	once	14	TRBJ2-3	TGTGCCAGCAGTCCATGGACAGACACAGATACGCAGTATTTT	CASSPWTDTDTQYF
TRBV4-2	NA	medium-sized	15	TRBJ2-7	TGTGCCAGCAGCCAAGTTGGTGGGGAAGAATACGAGCAGTACTTC	CASSQVGGEEYEQYF
TRBV6-5	TRBD1	NA	14	TRBJ1-1	TGTGCCAGCAGTTATGGGACAGGGGTAACTGAAGCTTTCTTT	CASSYGTGVTEAFF
TRBV9	TRBD1	NA	14	TRBJ2-1	TGTGCCAGTCGGGGCGGCGACAGGGGTAATGAGCAGTTCTTC	CASRGGDRGNEQFF
TRBV3-1/TRBV3-2	TRBD1	NA	14	TRBJ1-3	TGTGCCAGCAGCCTAACAGGGGCTGGAAACACCATATATTTT	CASSLTGAGNTIYF
TRBV19	NA	NA	15	TRBJ2-7	TGTGCCAGTAGTATAAAACCTAGCTCCACCTACGAGCAGTACTTC	CASSIKPSSTYEQYF
TRBV28	NA	NA	14	TRBJ1-5	TGTGCCAGCAGGCCATACAGGGACAATCAGCCCCAGCATTTT	CASRPYRDNQPQHF
TRBV6-5	NA	NA	15	TRBJ1-5	TGTGCCAGCAGTTACTCGGGGGGGGACAATCAGCCCCAGCATTTT	CASSYSGGDNQPQHF
TRBV6-2/TRBV6-3	TRBD2	NA	15	TRBJ2-5	TGTGCCAGCAGTTATGCGGGGGGGCCCAGGGAGACCCAGTACTTC	CASSYAGGPRETQYF
TRBV3-1/TRBV3-2	NA	NA	15	TRBJ1-1	TGTGCCAGCAGCCAAGATTCAGGCCCGAACACTGAAGCTTTCTTT	CASSQDSGPNTEAFF
TRBV7-9	NA	NA	18	TRBJ1-1	TGTGCCAGCAGCTTAGGAACCCCATCTAGGGGAATGAACACTGAAGCTTTCTTT	CASSLGTPSRGMNTEAFF
TRBV20-1	NA	NA	11	TRBJ2-3	TGCAGTGCTAGAGCGGACGTTACGCAGTATTTT	CSARADVTQYF
TRBV23-1	NA	NA	11	TRBJ1-1	TGCGCCCGACGAGAGAACACTGAAGCTTTCTTT	CARRENTEAFF
TRBV29-1	TRBD1	NA	16	TRBJ1-3	TGCAGCGTTGAATGGGGTGCAGGGGGACCTGGAAACACCATATATTTT	CSVEWGAGGPGNTIYF
TRBV9	NA	NA	18	TRBJ1-1	TGTGCCAGCAGCGTAGGTGGAGGGCACGGGGGAACATGGACTGAAGCTTTCTTT	CASSVGGGHGGTWTEAFF
TRBV5-1	TRBD2	few	18	TRBJ2-3	TGCGCCAGCAGCGTGCGGGGGTCGAGCGAAGGGGGCACAGATACGCAGTATTTT	CASSVRGSSEGGTDTQYF
TRBV18	TRBD1	NA	14	TRBJ1-2	TGTGCCAGCTCCCAAGGACAGGGGGCGCGTGGCTACACCTTC	CASSQGQGARGYTF
TRBV6-6	TRBD1	NA	14	TRBJ1-3	TGTGCCAGCAGTTACGACAGGGGGCGAAACACCATATATTTT	CASSYDRGRNTIYF
TRBV28	NA	once	13	TRBJ1-1	TGTGCCAGCAGTTCTACAGGGTTCACTGAAGCTTTCTTT	CASSSTGFTEAFF
TRBV19	NA	NA	14	TRBJ2-4	TGTGCCAGTAGTATAAAGGAGGGGGCCAACATTCAGTACTTC	CASSIKEGANIQYF